What follows are 10 T cell receptor beta chains derived from one specimen sequenced in a study of T cell changes during pregnancy in multiple sclerosis. The assay was immunoSEQ multiplex PCR, and TCRdb's table has in-frame clones only and misses some. This table holds 50,000 to 75,000 clones, approximately 90% found once. The sample was peripheral blood, taken in the third trimester of pregnancy. These receptors came from a female donor in good health, enrolled as a control in a pregnancy study.

This chain links TRBV6-6 with TRBJ1-5, with D perhaps matching TRBD1 (5 bases). V lost 6 bases and J 3 bases, leaving 15 bases between the germline ends. Germline CDR1 reads MNHNY; CDR2 reads SVGAGI (reference sequence). This CDR3 is 15 amino acids long. CDR3 residues: CASSVWGENNQPQHF. CDR3 in DNA: TGTGCCAGCAGCGTATGGGGGGAGAACAATCAGCCCCAGCATTTT.

This rearrangement joins TRBV5-8 to TRBJ1-5; D ambiguous. V lost 4 bases to trimming and J lost 7 bases, with 12 bases between them. The CDR3 is made up of 13 amino acids. CDR1 SGHTS and CDR2 YDEGEE come from the germline V gene. The chain's CDR3 is CASSTRTGQPQHF. CDR3 nucleotides: TGTGCCAGCAGCACCCGTACGGGGCAGCCCCAGCATTTT. Using reference TRBV5-8 and TRBJ1-5 for the parts outside the CDR3, the full variable domain is EAGVTQSPTHLIKTRGQQATLRCSPISGHTSVYWYQQALGLGLQFLLWYDEGEERNRGNFPPRFSGRQFPNYSSELNVNALELEDSALYLCASSTRTGQPQHFGDGTRLSIL.

This sequence joins TRBV7-9 and TRBJ1-3, with no clear D. Trimming took off 5 bases at V and 4 bases at J, with 6 bases between the two ends. The CDR3 sequence is 12 residues long. Germline values: CDR1 SEHNR, CDR2 FQNEAQ (reference sequence). The CDR3 DNA follows: TGTGCCAGCAGCCTACAGGGAAACACCATATATTTT. The encoded protein is CASSLQGNTIYF.

The chain combines TRBV14 with TRBJ1-2; D is ambiguous. The CDR3 runs 18 residues. The V end was cut by 0 bases, the J end by 0 bases, with 17 bases between. CDR1 SGHDN and CDR2 FVKESK come from the germline V gene. The CDR3 nucleotides are TGTGCCAGCAGCCAAGATTTCGGACTATCTTTACCTAACTATGGCTACACCTTC. This translates into CASSQDFGLSLPNYGYTF.

V is TRBV27 and J is TRBJ2-7; 7 positions match TRBD1. This CDR3 has 14 residues. The J segment lost 1 base and the V segment lost 5 bases, leaving 5 bases of the junction unmatched. Germline V gene data show CDR1 as MNHEY and CDR2 as SMNVEV (reference sequence). The CDR3 region is CASSPTGLSYEQYF. DNA for the CDR3: TGTGCCAGCAGTCCGACAGGGTTATCCTACGAGCAGTACTTC.

V usage is TRBV7-2 and J usage is TRBJ1-5, with D possibly being TRBD1 (5 bases). This CDR3 is built from 16 residues. Trimming removed 0 bases at V and 4 bases at J, with 13 bases between. Germline V gene data show CDR1 as SGHTA and CDR2 as FQGNSA. As DNA, the CDR3 is TGTGCCAGCAGCTTAGCTCAGGGTTTTGGAAATCAGCCCCAGCATTTT. Protein sequence: CASSLAQGFGNQPQHF.

CDR3 loop: CASSLQLAGAYEQYF. Here the CDR3 DNA reads TGTGCCAGCAGCTTACAACTAGCGGGAGCCTACGAGCAGTACTTC. J is TRBJ2-7 and V is TRBV7-9, with 11 bases aligning to TRBD2. With 2 bases clipped from V and 2 bases from J, the junction kept 2 bases outside the gene matches. Germline assignment: CDR1 SEHNR and CDR2 FQNEAQ (reference sequence). CDR3 size: 15 residues. Filled out from reference TRBV7-9 and TRBJ2-7, the complete variable domain reads DTGVSQNPRHKITKRGQNVTFRCDPISEHNRLYWYRQTLGQGPEFLTYFQNEAQLEKSRLLSDRFSAERPKGSFSTLEIQRTEQGDSAMYLCASSLQLAGAYEQYFGPGTRLTVT.

In this sample, this clone turned up a few times. The chain links TRBV5-5 to TRBJ1-6, with D unresolved. V was clipped by 4 bases and J by 11 bases, with 16 bases between them. CDR3 size: 14 residues. Germline-derived CDR1 and CDR2 are SGHKS and YYEKEE (reference sequence). The DNA for the CDR3 is TGTGCCAGCAGCCACCCGAGTCCCCAGGCACCCCTCCACTTT. It is translated as CASSHPSPQAPLHF.

The gene calls are TRBV13 and TRBJ2-7, with D perhaps matching TRBD1 (6 bases). Germline CDR1 reads PRHDT; CDR2 reads FYEKMQ (reference sequence). Deletions cut 7 bases from V and 2 bases from J, with 18 bases between. The CDR3 is made up of 15 amino acids. In DNA, the CDR3 is TGTGCCAGCAAAACCTGGACAGAGTATACCTACGAGCAGTACTTC. It translates to CASKTWTEYTYEQYF. Looking up the rest from reference TRBV13 and TRBJ2-7 gives the full variable domain: AAGVIQSPRHLIKEKRETATLKCYPIPRHDTVYWYQQGPGQDPQFLISFYEKMQSDKGSIPDRFSAQQFSDYHSELNMSSLELGDSALYFCASKTWTEYTYEQYFGPGTRLTVT.

The V call is TRBV5-6, the J call TRBJ2-7, with TRBD1 identical over 8 bases. In germline, CDR1 is SGHDT, CDR2 YYEEEE. The CDR3 consists of 12 residues. Trimming took 3 bases from V and 7 from J; bases not matched to a gene: 3. The DNA of the CDR3 is TGTGCCAGCAGCTCGACAGGGGATGAGCAGTACTTC. This encodes CASSSTGDEQYF.